This paragraph covers one T cell receptor beta chain sequence. The data derive from a study of Ad26.COV2.S vaccination and SARS-CoV-2 variants. Study as a whole: Donor was in the COV1001 Ad26.COV2.S trial arm. Dosing was one shot or two shots 56 days apart.

The CDR3 runs 15 residues. CDR1 is MNHEY and CDR2 is SVGEGT in the germline V gene. Trimming removed 6 bases from V and 2 bases from J; junction bases left unmatched: 9. The sample's treatment: roughly 20 received Ad26.COV2.S at low or high dose, single or two shots; five or six received placebo; per-sample allocation not given. Repertoires come from day 63 after the first vaccine or placebo injection. At a Boston site, the person donating was an adult of 18-55 years. Sequenced by immunoSEQ multiplex PCR; TCRdb stores in-frame clones only, minus some. The table lists 350,000 to 500,000 clones, 90% of them singletons.

This TCR came from a person aged 18-65 years who received the Ad26.COV2.S COVID-19 vaccine or a placebo. The chain couples TRBV6-2 or TRBV6-3 to TRBJ2-7; 8 positions match TRBD1. The input for sequencing was peripheral blood, taken in a trial of Ad26.COV2.S vaccine versus placebo. CDR3 sequence: CASSLPGQAAYEQYF. The CDR3 DNA follows: TGTGCCAGCAGCCTGCCGGGACAGGCGGCCTACGAGCAGTACTTC.